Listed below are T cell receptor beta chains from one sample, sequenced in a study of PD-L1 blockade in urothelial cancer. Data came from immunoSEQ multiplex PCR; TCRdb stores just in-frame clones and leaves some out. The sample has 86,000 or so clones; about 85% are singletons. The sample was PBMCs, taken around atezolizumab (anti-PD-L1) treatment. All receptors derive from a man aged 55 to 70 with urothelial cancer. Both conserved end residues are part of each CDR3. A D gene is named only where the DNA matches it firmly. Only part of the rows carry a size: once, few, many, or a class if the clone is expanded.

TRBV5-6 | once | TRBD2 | CASSPTSGNTGELFF
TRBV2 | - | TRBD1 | CAGNKGQGPYEQYF
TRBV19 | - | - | CASSLFSEETQYF
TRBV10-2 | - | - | CASSGGTYYEQYF
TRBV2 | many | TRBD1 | CASSQDRDPGYTF
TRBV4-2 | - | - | CASSQDRGETQYF
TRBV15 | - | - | CATSRDLGQGYYEQYF
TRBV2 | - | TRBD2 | CASSGGTSGRTRDTQYF
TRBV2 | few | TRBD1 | CASSKTGNGYTF
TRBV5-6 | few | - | CASSSLGGGSTINTGELFF
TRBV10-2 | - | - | CATGYNEQFF
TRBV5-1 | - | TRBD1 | CASSLEGGEDTGELFF
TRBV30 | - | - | CAGVGDDNTGELFF
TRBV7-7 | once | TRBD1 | CASCHRGRSQETQYF
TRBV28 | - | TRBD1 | CASRKTGFPTF
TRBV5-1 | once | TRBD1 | CASSLALRTGSTDTQYF
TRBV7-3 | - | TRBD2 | CASSLIAGGRGDEQFF
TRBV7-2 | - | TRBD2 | CASSPTGLAGGLADTQYF
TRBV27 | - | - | CASSSSGQPQHF
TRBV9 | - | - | CASSGEGASYNEQFF
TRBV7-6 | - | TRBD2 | CASSLGTSGGAYEQYF
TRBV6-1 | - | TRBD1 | CASSRTGAVYGYTF
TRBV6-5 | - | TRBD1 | CASTPTGYKNIQYF
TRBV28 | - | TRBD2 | CATYLGRETDTQYF
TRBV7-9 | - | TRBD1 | CASSKDRDTGELFF
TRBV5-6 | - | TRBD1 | CASSSRDRGFYEQYF
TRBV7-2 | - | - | CASSLFLEQYF
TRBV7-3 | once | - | CASSLDRGNTIYF
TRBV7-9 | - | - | CASSSPLQGINRNEQFF
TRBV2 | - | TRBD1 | CASSINRDRPNQPQHF
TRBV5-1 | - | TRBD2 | CASSFSGGVTGELFF
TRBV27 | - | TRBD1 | CASSPNYETGSGYGYTF
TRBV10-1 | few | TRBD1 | CASSGQGTREQYF
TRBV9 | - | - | CASSTRGGETDYSNQPQHF
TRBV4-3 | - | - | CASSQEGIKRTEAFF
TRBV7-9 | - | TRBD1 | CASSRKRAQGGSNTEAFF
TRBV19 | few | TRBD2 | CASSGQRGAYEQYF
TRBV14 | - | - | CASSQGSTSYEQYF
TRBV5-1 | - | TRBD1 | CASSSTGPTMANTF
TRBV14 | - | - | CASSQDWAGKNSIQYF
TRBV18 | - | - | CASSPGTLDSPLHF
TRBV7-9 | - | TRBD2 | CASSSSGSADTQYF
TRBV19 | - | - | CASRETRDPKYEQYF
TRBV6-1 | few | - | CASKSNYGYTF
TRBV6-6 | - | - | CASSLPGEAFF
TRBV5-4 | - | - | CASSFDPRDIQYF
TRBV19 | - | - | CASSIGRGSNTGELFF
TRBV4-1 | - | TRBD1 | CASSQEGTAPYEQYF
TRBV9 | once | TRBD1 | CASSLGQEGAYEQYF
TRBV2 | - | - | CASSEPRGNYGYTF
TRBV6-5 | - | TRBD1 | CASSQTGPSYNEQFF
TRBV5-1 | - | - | CASSLEGRGAVTGELFF